The clone carrying this T cell receptor (beta chain) has at least ten counts. What it binds is not known. This entry belongs to a study of T cell repertoires in cytomegalovirus infection. Study overall: It can be stated that public TCR beta signatures indicated CMV infection as well as a matching HLA type. Study-level points and caveats: Carriers of CMV plus the relevant HLA were identified by cumulative public TCR beta family frequency. Dominant in the ex vivo response were TCR beta clonotypes restricted by HLA-C and specific for CMV.

TCRdb reprocessed the reads via MiXCR and lists one record per CDR3 protein. The data contain 200,000 or so distinct CDR3 sequences, 15% to 20% of them seen just once; the ten biggest clones take up less than 3.5%. The specimen was PBMCs. This sequence originates from a human donor in good health (CMV status not recorded). Some clones in this sample may be carry-over from other donors' samples.

The DNA of the CDR3 is TGTGCCAGCTCATCCAGGGGACCCTCTGGAAACACCATATATTTT. This gives the protein CASSSRGPSGNTIYF. The J gene is TRBJ1-3, the V gene TRBV7-2; D possibly corresponds to TRBD1 (6 bases). The CDR3 is 15 amino acids. The germline V gene encodes CDR1 SGHTA and CDR2 FQGNSA. The V gene lost 8 bases and the J gene lost 0 bases, with 14 bases spanning the gap.